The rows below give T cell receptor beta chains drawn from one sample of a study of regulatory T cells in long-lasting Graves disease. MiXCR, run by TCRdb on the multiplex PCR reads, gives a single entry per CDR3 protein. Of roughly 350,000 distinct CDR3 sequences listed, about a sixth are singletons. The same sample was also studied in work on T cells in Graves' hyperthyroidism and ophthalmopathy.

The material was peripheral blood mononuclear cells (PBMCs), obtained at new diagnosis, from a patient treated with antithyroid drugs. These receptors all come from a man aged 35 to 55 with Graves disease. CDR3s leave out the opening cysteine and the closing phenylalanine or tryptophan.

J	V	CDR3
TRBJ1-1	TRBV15	ATSRDGVGRTSGEAF
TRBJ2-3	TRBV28	ASGGALGTDTQY
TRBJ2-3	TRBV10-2	ASSEAGATTDTQY
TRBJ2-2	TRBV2	ASNPTGNTGELF
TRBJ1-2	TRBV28	ASSSVGGANPYGYT
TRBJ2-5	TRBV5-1	ASSITVTGGEETQY
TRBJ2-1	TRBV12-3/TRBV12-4	ASSLILRVGDPGWNEQF
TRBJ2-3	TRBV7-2	ASSPKVPSGGSLSTDTQY
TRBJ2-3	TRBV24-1	ATSVTGQSTDTQY
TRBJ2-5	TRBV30	AWSGGTGRWETQY
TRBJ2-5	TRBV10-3	AISEQRGLETQY
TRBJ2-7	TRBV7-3	ASSPNLDFSYEQY
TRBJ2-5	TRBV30	AWSVLEETQY
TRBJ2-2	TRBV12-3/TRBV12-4	ARSISRSGELF
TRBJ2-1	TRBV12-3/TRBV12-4	ASSPIAGAYNEQF
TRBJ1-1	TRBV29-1	SVDTPRAEAF
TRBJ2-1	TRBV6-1	ASRGGLAGYNEQF
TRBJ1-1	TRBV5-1	ASSPPKGRNTEAF
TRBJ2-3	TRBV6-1	ASSEDVSAGDTQY
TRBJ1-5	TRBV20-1	SASIGLDQPQH
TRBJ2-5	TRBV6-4	ASSRLGGETQY
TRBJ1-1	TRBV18	ASSQGGPGEAF
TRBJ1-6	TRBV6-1	ASSEEVYRGNSPLH
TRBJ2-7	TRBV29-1	SVVFGVSYEQY
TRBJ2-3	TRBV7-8	ASSFSMGDTQY
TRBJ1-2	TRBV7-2	ASSLVRQNYGYT
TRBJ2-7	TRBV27	ASSLSSTPRAPDEQY
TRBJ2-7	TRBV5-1	ASSLERRQVSYEQY
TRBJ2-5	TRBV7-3	ASSSGRGTQY
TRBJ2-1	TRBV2	ASSSQGWDEQF
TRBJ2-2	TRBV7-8	ASSYRGVSTGELF
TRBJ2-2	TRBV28	ASTVPGNTGELF
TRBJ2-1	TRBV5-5	ASSLGGLAGTDEQF
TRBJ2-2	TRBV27	ASRKRGTGELF
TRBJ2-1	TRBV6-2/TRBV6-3	ASRRLGHNEQF
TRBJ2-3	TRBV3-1	ASSARSWFLSDTQY
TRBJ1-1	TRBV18	ASSTRQGSTEAF
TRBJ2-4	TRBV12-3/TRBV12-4	ASSLGQVLDIQY
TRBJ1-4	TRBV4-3	ASSQALTGSGEKLF
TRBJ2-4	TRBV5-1	ASSPSTGGQKNIQY
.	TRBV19	ASSRFRDRGGSENEQF
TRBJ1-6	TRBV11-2	ASSLESSSPLH
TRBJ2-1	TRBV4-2	ASSQDGGQSSYNEQF
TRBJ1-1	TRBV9	ASSPRQGVTEAF
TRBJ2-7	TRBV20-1	SANRQIYEQY
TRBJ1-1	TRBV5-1	ASSDRLNTEAF
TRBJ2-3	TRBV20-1	SARRVGGSTDTQY
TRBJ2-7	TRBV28	ASGTRQGQGLAGGTYEQY
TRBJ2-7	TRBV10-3	AISDHREPGEQY
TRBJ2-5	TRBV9	ASSSRTGKGETQY
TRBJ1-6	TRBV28	ASRVGGDSYNSPLH
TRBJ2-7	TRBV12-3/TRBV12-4	ASTKRQGGDTYEQY
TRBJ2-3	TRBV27	ASSTRLAGADSTDTQY